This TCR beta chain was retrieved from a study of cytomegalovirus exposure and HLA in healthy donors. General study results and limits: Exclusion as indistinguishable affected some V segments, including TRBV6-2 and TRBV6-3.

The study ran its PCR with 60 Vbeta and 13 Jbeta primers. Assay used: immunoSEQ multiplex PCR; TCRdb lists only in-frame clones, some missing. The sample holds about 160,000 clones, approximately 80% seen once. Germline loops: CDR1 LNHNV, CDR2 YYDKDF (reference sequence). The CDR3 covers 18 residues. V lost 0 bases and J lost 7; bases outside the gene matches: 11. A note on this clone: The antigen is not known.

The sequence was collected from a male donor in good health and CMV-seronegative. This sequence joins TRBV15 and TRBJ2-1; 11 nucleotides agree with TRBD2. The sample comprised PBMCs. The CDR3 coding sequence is TGTGCCACCAGCAGAGATCGGGGGAGGAGGACTAGCGGGAATGAGCAGTTCTTC. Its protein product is CATSRDRGRRTSGNEQFF.